The 6 T cell receptor beta chains given below trace back to one sample, sequenced in a study of cytomegalovirus exposure and HLA in healthy donors (dated by TCRdb to 2016 to 2017). The library was made by the immunoSEQ multiplex PCR assay. For the multiplex PCR, a mixture combining 60 forward primers for TCR Vbeta segments and 13 reverse primers for TCR Jbeta segments was used. TCRdb took this table from immuneACCESS and kept in-frame rearrangements with V and J called. Such tables lack part of the clones; where checked against another copy, unresolved V genes explain under half of the gap, and the rest is unexplained. For this sample there are roughly 120,000 clones; around 80% appear just once. Approximately 4% of the sample goes to the ten largest clones. The sample taken for sequencing was PBMCs. The source is a man younger than 40 in good health and CMV-seropositive.

This clone came up once. The V call is TRBV11-3, the J call TRBJ2-5; TRBD2 agrees at 13 bases. The closer fit of TRBJ2-7 to the DNA end suggests the J call may be wrong. This CDR3 has 15 amino acids. Germline lookup yields CDR1 SGHNT and CDR2 YENEEA. Here the CDR3 reads CASSRLAGGNYEQYF. The CDR3 DNA sequence: TGTGCCAGCAGCAGACTAGCGGGGGGCAACTACGAGCAGTACTTC.

In its sample, this clone was seen a few times. At one end, the junction sequence differs from germline, possibly due to a read error. The genes are TRBV19 and TRBJ2-6, with TRBD2 matching 9 bases. The CDR3 loop spans 18 amino acids. Germline lookup yields CDR1 LNHDA and CDR2 SQIVND (reference sequence). CDR3 sequence (DNA): TGTGCCAGTAGTATACTAGCGGGATCTTCCTCTGGGGCCAACGGCCTGACTTTC. It codes for CASSILAGSSSGANGLTF. The whole variable domain, filled in from reference TRBV19 and TRBJ2-6, reads DGGITQSPKYLFRKEGQNVTLSCEQNLNHDAMYWYRQDPGQGLRLIYYSQIVNDFQKGDIAEGYSVSREKKESFPLTVTSAQKNPTAFYLCASSILAGSSSGANGLTFGAGSRLTVL.

The chain uses TRBV12-5 and TRBJ2-3, with D possibly matching TRBD1 (6 bases). The CDR3 is 15 amino acids. The germline V and J ends were trimmed by 5 bases and 0 bases, with 12 bases remaining between them. Germline CDR1 is LGHNT and CDR2 is FRNRAP. The CDR3 DNA reads TGTGCTAGTGGTCCCCAGGGGCCTAGCACAGATACGCAGTATTTT. Translating gives CASGPQGPSTDTQYF. The entire variable domain, with the rest obtained from reference TRBV12-5 and TRBJ2-3, is as follows: DARVTQTPRHKVTEMGQEVTMRCQPILGHNTVFWYRQTMMQGLELLAYFRNRAPLDDSGMPKDRFSAEMPDATLATLKIQPSEPRDSAVYFCASGPQGPSTDTQYFGPGTRLTVL.

In its sample, this clone was seen once. The chain carries TRBV6-5 and TRBJ2-2, with D unclear. From germline, CDR1 is MNHEY and CDR2 SVGAGI. The CDR3 is 14 residues long. Trimming cost V 0 bases and J 5 bases, with 7 bases left between them. CDR3 sequence (DNA): TGTGCCAGCAGTTACTCGCTAGAAACCGGGGAGCTGTTTTTT. This translates into CASSYSLETGELFF.

In this sample, this clone turned up a few times. V gene TRBV2 combines with J gene TRBJ2-1, with 10 bases lining up with TRBD2. The CDR3 contains 14 residues. V shed 5 bases, J shed 9 bases, and the junction held 7 bases outside the gene matches. In germline, CDR1 is SNHLY, CDR2 FYNNEI. The CDR3 sequence is CASSPIAGGGEQFF. The CDR3 region has the DNA TGTGCCAGCAGTCCGATAGCGGGGGGCGGTGAGCAGTTCTTC.

CDR3 in DNA: TGCAGCGCTGACATCAGGGCTGGGGAGCAGTACTTC. It specifies CSADIRAGEQYF. The chain has TRBV29-1 and TRBJ2-7; maybe TRBD1 (5 bases). The CDR3 runs to 12 residues. The germline gives CDR1 SQVTM, CDR2 ANQGSEA. Trimming took 7 bases from V and 7 from J, leaving 17 bases between them.